This T cell receptor (beta chain) was found in a study of T cell repertoires in cytomegalovirus infection. Overall study context: CMV epitopes used comprised recently identified HLA-C-restricted ones and well-studied HLA-B-restricted ones. Indicated by public TCR beta signatures were CMV infection and matching HLA type. General observations from the study: HLA-C-restricted CMV clonotypes gave the most frequent clonotype in two of eight donors. Accumulated public TCR beta family frequency recognized individuals carrying CMV together with the relevant HLA.

The CDR3 length is 15 residues. The V and J ends lost 1 base and 7 bases, in that order; junction bases with no gene match: 7. From germline, CDR1 is SEHNR and CDR2 FQNEAQ (reference sequence). TCRdb re-analysed the reads in MiXCR, keeping a single row per CDR3 protein. The sample contains about 350,000 distinct CDR3 sequences, about 35% of which appear only once. Remarks on this clonotype: Its antigen is currently unknown.

The input for sequencing was cultured PBMCs, taken from culture after CMV antigen stimulation. This TCR was sampled from a human donor in good health (CMV status not recorded). Some clones in this sample may be carry-over from other donors' samples. The genes are TRBV7-9 and TRBJ1-1; 9 bases agree with TRBD1. The CDR3 protein is CASSLGTGVLGEAFF. In nucleotides, the CDR3 is TGTGCCAGCAGCTTAGGGACAGGGGTTTTGGGTGAAGCTTTCTTT. Full variable domain (remainder filled in from reference TRBV7-9 and TRBJ1-1): DTGVSQNPRHKITKRGQNVTFRCDPISEHNRLYWYRQTLGQGPEFLTYFQNEAQLEKSRLLSDRFSAERPKGSFSTLEIQRTEQGDSAMYLCASSLGTGVLGEAFFGQGTRLTVV.